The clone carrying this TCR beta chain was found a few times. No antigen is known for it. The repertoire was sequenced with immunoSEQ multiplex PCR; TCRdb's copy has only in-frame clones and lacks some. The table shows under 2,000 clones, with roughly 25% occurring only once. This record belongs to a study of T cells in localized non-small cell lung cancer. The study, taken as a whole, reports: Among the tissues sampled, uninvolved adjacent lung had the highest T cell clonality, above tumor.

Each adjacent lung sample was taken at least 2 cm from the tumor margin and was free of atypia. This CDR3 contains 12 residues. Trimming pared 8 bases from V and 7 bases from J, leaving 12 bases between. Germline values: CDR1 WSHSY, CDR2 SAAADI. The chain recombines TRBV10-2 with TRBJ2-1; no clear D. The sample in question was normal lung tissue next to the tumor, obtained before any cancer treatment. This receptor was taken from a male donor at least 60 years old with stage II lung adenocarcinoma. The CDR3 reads CASRRVANEQFF. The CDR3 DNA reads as TGCGCCAGCCGCCGGGTTGCTAATGAGCAGTTCTTC.